The rows below give T cell receptor beta chains drawn from one sample of a study of regulatory T cells in long-lasting Graves disease. TCRdb called the multiplex PCR reads again in MiXCR, with one record for every CDR3 protein. Seen here are over 500,000 distinct CDR3 sequences, 15% to 20% observed once, and the top ten hold more than 15%. These data were also filed under a second study, of T cells in Graves' hyperthyroidism and ophthalmopathy.

Sequenced here: peripheral blood mononuclear cells (PBMCs), sampled at new diagnosis, from a patient treated with antithyroid drugs. The receptor set was obtained from a woman aged 25 to 39 with Graves disease. CDR3s include the opening cysteine and the closing phenylalanine or tryptophan. The order of the fields is J gene, CDR3 length, V gene, clone size, D gene, CDR3 DNA, CDR3 protein. D genes are given only for firm matches. Clone size is not always given. Where it is, it says once, few, many or a class for expanded clones.

J: TRBJ1-1; length: 14; V: TRBV6-1; size: few; D: .; DNA: TGTGCCAGCAGCAATCGGGGGATGGACACTGAAGCTTTCTTT; CDR3: CASSNRGMDTEAFF
J: TRBJ2-1; length: 14; V: TRBV6-1; size: many; D: TRBD1; DNA: TGTGCCAGCAGGCCGGGACAGGGGTCCTATGAGCAGTTCTTC; CDR3: CASRPGQGSYEQFF
J: TRBJ1-1; length: 14; V: TRBV12-3/TRBV12-4; size: many; D: .; DNA: TGTGCCAGCAGTTCCCCCGGCGGGGTCACTGAAGCTTTCTTT; CDR3: CASSSPGGVTEAFF
J: TRBJ2-5; length: 12; V: TRBV20-1; size: .; D: .; DNA: TGCAGTGCTAGAAAAGAGGTGGAGACCCAGTACTTC; CDR3: CSARKEVETQYF
J: TRBJ2-3; length: 16; V: TRBV29-1; size: few; D: TRBD2; DNA: TGCAGCGTTCTTGGGGGAGGGCCGTGGGGCACAGATACGCAGTATTTT; CDR3: CSVLGGGPWGTDTQYF
J: TRBJ1-4; length: 13; V: TRBV9; size: many; D: .; DNA: TGTGCCAGCAGCGGGGGACGCAATGAAAAACTGTTTTTT; CDR3: CASSGGRNEKLFF
J: TRBJ2-1; length: 20; V: TRBV28; size: many; D: TRBD2; DNA: TGTGCCAGCAGTTCCCGTCCTAGCGGCTTAAAACTTAGCTCCTACAATGAGCAGTTCTTC; CDR3: CASSSRPSGLKLSSYNEQFF
J: TRBJ2-7; length: 15; V: TRBV27; size: many; D: TRBD1; DNA: TGTGCCAGCAGTTTCACCGGGACAGGGTCCTACGAGCAGTACTTC; CDR3: CASSFTGTGSYEQYF
J: TRBJ2-5; length: 15; V: TRBV20-1; size: .; D: TRBD2; DNA: TGCAGTGCTGCCGCAAGACAACTAGCGGGAGAGACCCAGTACTTC; CDR3: CSAAARQLAGETQYF
J: TRBJ2-1; length: 16; V: TRBV5-1; size: .; D: TRBD2; DNA: TGCGCCAGCAGCTTGGGTGTTGCGGGAGGAACCGATGAGCAGTTCTTC; CDR3: CASSLGVAGGTDEQFF
J: TRBJ2-3; length: 19; V: TRBV5-1; size: few; D: TRBD1; DNA: TGTGCCAGCAGCTTGGGGGACAGAGATCGGACGTATGATAGAGATACGCAGTATTTT; CDR3: CASSLGDRDRTYDRDTQYF
J: TRBJ2-3; length: 16; V: TRBV27; size: many; D: TRBD1; DNA: TGTGCCAGCAGTTGGGGGGACAGGGTGGTTGCAGATACGCAGTATTTT; CDR3: CASSWGDRVVADTQYF
J: TRBJ1-5; length: 17; V: TRBV19; size: .; D: .; DNA: TGTGCCAGTATCCCCAGGACCGGGAGCTATAGCAATCAGCCCCAGCATTTT; CDR3: CASIPRTGSYSNQPQHF
J: TRBJ1-1; length: 12; V: TRBV5-4; size: many; D: .; DNA: TGTGCCAGCAGCTTGGAATGGGGGGTAGCTTTCTTT; CDR3: CASSLEWGVAFF
J: TRBJ1-3; length: 15; V: TRBV11-2; size: .; D: .; DNA: TGTGCCAGCAGCCCCGACCTAGCCTCTGGAAACACCATATATTTT; CDR3: CASSPDLASGNTIYF
J: TRBJ1-2; length: 18; V: TRBV29-1; size: few; D: TRBD1; DNA: TGCAGCGTCGAGATTCCACCGGGACAGGGTTTAGGGGGCTATGGCTACACCTTC; CDR3: CSVEIPPGQGLGGYGYTF
J: TRBJ1-1; length: 15; V: TRBV30; size: .; D: TRBD1; DNA: TGTGCCTGCACAGGGGGCGGGAGTTGGAACACTGAAGCTTTCTTT; CDR3: CACTGGGSWNTEAFF
J: TRBJ2-2; length: 13; V: TRBV7-9; size: few; D: .; DNA: TGTGCCAGCAGCCCCATAGGCGCCGGGGAGCTGTTTTTT; CDR3: CASSPIGAGELFF
J: TRBJ1-2; length: 14; V: TRBV7-9; size: few; D: .; DNA: TGTGCCAGCAGCTTAGAGTCAGGGGACGTTAGCTACACCTTC; CDR3: CASSLESGDVSYTF
J: TRBJ2-1; length: 14; V: TRBV6-1; size: few; D: .; DNA: TGTGCCAGCACAATCCCCACTACCTACAATGAGCAGTTCTTC; CDR3: CASTIPTTYNEQFF
J: TRBJ1-1; length: 11; V: TRBV6-1; size: .; D: .; DNA: TGTGCCAGCAGGTGGACAGTTGAAGCTTTCTTT; CDR3: CASRWTVEAFF
J: TRBJ1-5; length: 16; V: TRBV20-1; size: many; D: .; DNA: TGCAGTGCTAGAGATCGAAGCTGGGCAGGGAATCAGCCCCAGCATTTT; CDR3: CSARDRSWAGNQPQHF
J: TRBJ2-1; length: 14; V: TRBV12-3/TRBV12-4; size: many; D: .; DNA: TGTGCCAGCAAAGACCGATCGGCGTCCAATGAGCAGTTCTTC; CDR3: CASKDRSASNEQFF
J: TRBJ1-1; length: 15; V: TRBV3-1; size: .; D: .; DNA: TGTGCCAGCAGCCACGGTGGATGGGTGAACACTGAAGCTTTCTTT; CDR3: CASSHGGWVNTEAFF
J: TRBJ2-5; length: 15; V: TRBV6-2/TRBV6-3; size: many; D: .; DNA: TGTGCCAGCAGACCAAGCCACGGGGCTCAAGAGACCCAGTACTTC; CDR3: CASRPSHGAQETQYF
J: TRBJ2-1; length: 11; V: TRBV11-1; size: many; D: .; DNA: TGTGCCAGCAGCCGTGCTTATGAGCAGTTCTTC; CDR3: CASSRAYEQFF
J: TRBJ2-1; length: 13; V: TRBV20-1; size: many; D: .; DNA: TGCAGTGGTCTAGCAGACTCCTACAATGAGCAGTTCTTC; CDR3: CSGLADSYNEQFF
J: TRBJ2-1; length: 16; V: TRBV7-8; size: .; D: .; DNA: TGTGCCAGCAGCTTAGTGCAGGGAGCGGATAGGAATGAGCAGTTCTTC; CDR3: CASSLVQGADRNEQFF
J: TRBJ2-5; length: 16; V: TRBV14; size: many; D: .; DNA: TGTGCCAGCAGCCAAGGAATGGCTTCTTGGAGGGAGACCCAGTACTTC; CDR3: CASSQGMASWRETQYF
J: TRBJ2-7; length: 13; V: TRBV27; size: few; D: .; DNA: TGTGCCAGCAAGAGACCCCCGTGGGGCGAGCAGTACTTC; CDR3: CASKRPPWGEQYF
J: TRBJ2-1; length: 14; V: TRBV15; size: .; D: .; DNA: TGTGCCACCAGCAGAGATCGCCCTCCGAATGAGCAGTTCTTC; CDR3: CATSRDRPPNEQFF
J: TRBJ1-4; length: 12; V: TRBV28; size: .; D: .; DNA: TGTGCCAGCGGCCCCCTCGGTGAAAAACTGTTTTTT; CDR3: CASGPLGEKLFF
J: TRBJ2-3; length: 13; V: TRBV27; size: few; D: .; DNA: TGTGCCAGCAGCAAGCTAAGCACAGATACGCAGTATTTT; CDR3: CASSKLSTDTQYF
J: TRBJ1-4; length: 17; V: TRBV20-1; size: many; D: .; DNA: TGCAGTGCTAGAGATCTGAAAGGGGGTTCTAATAATGAAAAACTGTTTTTT; CDR3: CSARDLKGGSNNEKLFF
J: TRBJ2-5; length: 11; V: TRBV7-9; size: many; D: .; DNA: TGTGCCAGCAGCTGGCAAGAGACCCAGTACTTC; CDR3: CASSWQETQYF
J: TRBJ1-1; length: 14; V: TRBV20-1; size: few; D: .; DNA: TGCAGTGCCCGCTCCCATCTCATGAACACTGAAGCTTTCTTT; CDR3: CSARSHLMNTEAFF